The clone carrying this TCR beta chain appeared many times. Its target is unknown. The data originate from a study of regulatory T cells in long-lasting Graves disease. Described time point: persistent/refractory GD, antithyroid drugs over 5 years with positive TRAb. RNA from PBMCs was the source of the TCR library. As a group, patients came from one endocrinology department in Xi'an, China. The authors drew 9 to 10 milliliters of peripheral blood into EDTA tubes. Findings and caveats of the study: TCR diversity was lower in persistent Graves' patients than in newly diagnosed ones.

Germline V gene sequence: CDR1 SGHTA, CDR2 FQGNSA. The CDR3 has 12 amino acids. Trimming cost V 5 bases and J 3 bases, with 7 bases left between them. Assembly of TCR beta libraries relied on iRepertoire HTBI primers together with Arm-PCR of CDR3 regions. TCRdb used MiXCR to reprocess the multiplex PCR reads, holding one entry per CDR3 protein. Of hundreds of thousands of distinct CDR3 sequences in the sample, around 20% were seen once. The receptor was derived from a female donor with Graves disease. Source: peripheral blood mononuclear cells (PBMCs), taken when the disease was refractory, from a patient treated with antithyroid drugs. This sequence joins TRBV7-2 and TRBJ1-2; no definite D call. The DNA for the CDR3 is TGTGCCAGCAGCCCTCGGGACTATGGCTACACCTTC. It codes for CASSPRDYGYTF.